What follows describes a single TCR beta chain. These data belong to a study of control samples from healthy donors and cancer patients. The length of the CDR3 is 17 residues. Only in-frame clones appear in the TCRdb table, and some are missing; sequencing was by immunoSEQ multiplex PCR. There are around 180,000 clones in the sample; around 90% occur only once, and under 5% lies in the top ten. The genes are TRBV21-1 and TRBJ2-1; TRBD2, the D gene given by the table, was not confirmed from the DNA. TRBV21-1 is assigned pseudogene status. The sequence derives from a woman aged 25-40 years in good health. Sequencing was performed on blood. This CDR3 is CASARTSCFSSYNEQFF. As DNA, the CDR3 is TGTGCCAGCGCCCGGACTAGCTGTTTTAGCTCCTACAATGAGCAGTTCTTC.